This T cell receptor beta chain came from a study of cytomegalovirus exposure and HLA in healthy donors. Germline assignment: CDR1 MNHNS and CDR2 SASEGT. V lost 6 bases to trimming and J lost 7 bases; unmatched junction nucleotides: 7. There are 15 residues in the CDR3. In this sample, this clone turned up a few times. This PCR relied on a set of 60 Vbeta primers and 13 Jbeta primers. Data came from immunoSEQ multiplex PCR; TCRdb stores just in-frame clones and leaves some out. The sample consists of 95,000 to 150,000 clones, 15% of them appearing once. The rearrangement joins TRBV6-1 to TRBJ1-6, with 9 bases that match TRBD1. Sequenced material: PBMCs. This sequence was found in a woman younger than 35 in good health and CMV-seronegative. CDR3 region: CASRISGQGNSPLHF. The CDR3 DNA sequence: TGTGCCAGCAGGATATCGGGACAGGGCAATTCACCCCTCCACTTT.